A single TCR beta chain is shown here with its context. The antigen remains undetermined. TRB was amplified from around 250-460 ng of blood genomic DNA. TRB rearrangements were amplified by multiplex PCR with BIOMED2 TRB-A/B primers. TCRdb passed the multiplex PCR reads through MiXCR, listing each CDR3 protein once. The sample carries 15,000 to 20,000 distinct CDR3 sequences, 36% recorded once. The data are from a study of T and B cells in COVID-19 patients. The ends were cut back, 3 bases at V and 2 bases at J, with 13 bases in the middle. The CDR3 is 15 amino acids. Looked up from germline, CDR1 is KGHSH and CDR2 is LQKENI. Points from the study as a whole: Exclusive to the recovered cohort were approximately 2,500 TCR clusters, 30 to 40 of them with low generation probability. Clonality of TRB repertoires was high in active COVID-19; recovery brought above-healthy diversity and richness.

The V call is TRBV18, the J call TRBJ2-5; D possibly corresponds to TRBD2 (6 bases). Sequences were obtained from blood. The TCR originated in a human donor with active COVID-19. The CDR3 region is CASSPTAGKQETQYF. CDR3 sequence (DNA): TGTGCCAGCTCACCGACTGCGGGGAAACAAGAGACCCAGTACTTC.